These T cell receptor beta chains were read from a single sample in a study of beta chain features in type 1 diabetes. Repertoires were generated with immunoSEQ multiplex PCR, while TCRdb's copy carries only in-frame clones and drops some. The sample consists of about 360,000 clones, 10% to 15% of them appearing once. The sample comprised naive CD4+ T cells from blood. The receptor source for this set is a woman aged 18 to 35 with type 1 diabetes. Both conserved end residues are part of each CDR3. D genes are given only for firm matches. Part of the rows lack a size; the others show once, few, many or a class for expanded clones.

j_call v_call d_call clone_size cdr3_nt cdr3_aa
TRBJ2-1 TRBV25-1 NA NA TGTGCCAGCAGTGAGCCCCTCAGATACGATGAGCAGTTCTTC CASSEPLRYDEQFF
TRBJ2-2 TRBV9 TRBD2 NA TGTGCCAGCAGCTCTAGCGGGAGTCACCCCGGGGAGCTGTTTTTT CASSSSGSHPGELFF
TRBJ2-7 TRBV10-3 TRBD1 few TGTGCCATCAGGGCCGGGACAGGGAGCTACGAGCAGTACTTC CAIRAGTGSYEQYF
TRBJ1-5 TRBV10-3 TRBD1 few TGTGCCATCAGGGGACAGGAGAATCAGCCCCAGCATTTT CAIRGQENQPQHF
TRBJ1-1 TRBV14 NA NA TGTGCCAGCAGCCAAGATTCGGGCAGGGGATGGGACACTGAAGCTTTCTTT CASSQDSGRGWDTEAFF
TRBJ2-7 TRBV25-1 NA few TGTGCCAGCTCCTTCGCGGGGGCGGCCTACGAGCAGTACTTC CASSFAGAAYEQYF
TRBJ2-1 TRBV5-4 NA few TGTGCCAGCAGCTTGTACACGGGTGAGCAGTTCTTC CASSLYTGEQFF
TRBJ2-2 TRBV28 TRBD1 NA TGTGCCAGCAATTCGGGCAGGGGGCCCGGGGAGCTGTTTTTT CASNSGRGPGELFF
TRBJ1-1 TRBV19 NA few TGTGCCAGTAGTCCATGGACAGATCAAGAAGCTTTCTTT CASSPWTDQEAFF
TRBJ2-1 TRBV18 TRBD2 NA TGTGCCAGCTCACCGGGCCTAGCGGGAGAGTCTGAGCAGTTCTTC CASSPGLAGESEQFF
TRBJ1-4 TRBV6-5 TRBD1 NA TGTGCCAGCAGCGGACAGGACACTAATGAAAAACTGTTTTTT CASSGQDTNEKLFF
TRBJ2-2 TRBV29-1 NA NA TGCCAAGGGGTCGGGAACACCGGGGAGCTGTTTTTT CQGVGNTGELFF
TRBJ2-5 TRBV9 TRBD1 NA TGTGCCAGCAGCGGGGACAGGGGGCAAGAGACCCAGTACTTC CASSGDRGQETQYF
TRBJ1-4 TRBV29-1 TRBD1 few TGCAGCGTTGAAGGACCGGGACAGCCTGAAAAACTGTTTTTT CSVEGPGQPEKLFF
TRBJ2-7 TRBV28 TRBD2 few TGTGCCAGCATCCTGGCCGGGACTAGCTACGAGCAGTACTTC CASILAGTSYEQYF
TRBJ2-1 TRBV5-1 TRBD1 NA TGCGCCAGCAGCGGCAGGGGGTACAATGAGCAGTTCTTC CASSGRGYNEQFF
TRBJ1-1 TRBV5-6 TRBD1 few TGTGCCAGCAGCCAGAACAGGGGTGGAGGCACTGAAGCTTTCTTT CASSQNRGGGTEAFF
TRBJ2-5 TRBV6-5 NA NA TGTGCCAGCAGTTACGGGCCCGCAGAAGAGACCCAGTACTTC CASSYGPAEETQYF
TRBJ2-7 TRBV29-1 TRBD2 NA TGCAGCGTGGACCGCGGTAGCGGGAACCTACGCGAGCAGTACTTC CSVDRGSGNLREQYF
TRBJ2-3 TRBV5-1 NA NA TGCGCCAGCAGCCCGGAGGCCACTGGTACGCAGTATTTT CASSPEATGTQYF
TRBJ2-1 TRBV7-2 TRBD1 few TGTGCCAGCAGCCGAGGGGACAGCTTCATTTACAATGAGCAGTTCTTC CASSRGDSFIYNEQFF
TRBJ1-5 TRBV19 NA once TGTGCCGGCGGGGACTCAACTTTGGGAGGCAATCAGCCCCAGCATTTT CAGGDSTLGGNQPQHF
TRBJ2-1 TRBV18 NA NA TGTGCCAGCTCACCTATAGCCCAACGGGACAATGAGCAGTTCTTC CASSPIAQRDNEQFF
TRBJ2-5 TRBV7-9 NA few TGTGCCAGCAGCTTAACGAGGAACGACTGGAGACAAGAGACCCAGTACTTC CASSLTRNDWRQETQYF
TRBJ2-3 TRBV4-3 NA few TGCGCCAGCAGCCCCAAACAGGGTTTGGCAGATACGCAGTATTTT CASSPKQGLADTQYF
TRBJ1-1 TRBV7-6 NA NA TGTGCCAGCAGCCCCCTAGGGAACACTGAAGCTTTCTTT CASSPLGNTEAFF
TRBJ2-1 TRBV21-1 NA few TGTGCCAGCCTCAATGAGCAGTTCTTC CASLNEQFF
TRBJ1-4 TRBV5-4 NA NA TGTGCCAGCAGCTTGGGACAGCCCGCAACTAATGAAAAACTGTTTTTT CASSLGQPATNEKLFF